Reported below is one T cell receptor beta chain. Its specific antigen is unknown. Its ends do not fully match the called genes, so a read error is possible. The receptor library was made with PCR. The sequencer was an Illumina HiSeq 2500. Molecular barcoding was employed in the preparation of TCR libraries, with unique molecular identifiers being used to normalize TCRbeta repertoire quantification. The raw public reads went through TCRdb reprocessing: fastp at Q25, MiXCR clone calling, in-frame beta chains kept. Under each unique CDR3 protein, matching rows form one entry showing the most common genes and DNA. The sample table shows under 50,000 distinct CDR3 sequences, and roughly half are seen once. The ten largest clones represent 35% to 40% of the sample. This sample stems from a study of T-cell reconstitution after alpha-beta-depleted transplantation in children (dated by TCRdb to about 2016). About the study as a whole: Using TCR repertoire profiling, the study followed T-cell immune reconstitution in a quantitative way in children after TCRalphabeta/CD19-depleted allogeneic hematopoietic cell transplantation.

The sample's treatment or condition label is to be understood as: allogeneic hematopoietic cell transplantation with graft depleted of TCRalphabeta T cells and CD19 B cells. Transplant recipients were children who received TCRalphabeta/CD19-depleted allogeneic hematopoietic cell grafts. Here is what the overall study found, with its caveats: In some patients, high TCRbeta diversity at day 60 was attributed to recipient T cells and intrathymic progenitors that had survived conditioning. The apparently early recovery of alphabetaT-cell counts about two months after transplant reportedly depended on only several hundred rapidly expanded clones that came from non-depleted graft cells. The frequencies of hyperexpanded clones fell over the following months, and after one year, T-cell counts and TCRbeta diversity were mostly attributed to newly produced T cells.

The sample consisted of peripheral blood, taken before TCRalphabeta/CD19-depleted stem cell transplant. This TCR came from a boy under two years old with SCID, due to receive a stem cell transplant.

The nucleotide sequence reads as follows: TGTCCCAGCAGTCAAGGCGGGGCAAGCACAGATACGCAGTATTTT. This yields the protein CPSSQGGASTDTQYF. The chain was built from TRBV6-2 or TRBV6-3 and TRBJ2-3, and TRBD2 may be the D gene, going by 6 matching bases. From the germline V gene, CDR1 is MNHEY and CDR2 is SVGEGT. The CDR3 starts with the cysteine, ends with the phenylalanine, and has 15 residues. The sequence is cut down to CDR3 DNA, 45 bases in frame from base 1.